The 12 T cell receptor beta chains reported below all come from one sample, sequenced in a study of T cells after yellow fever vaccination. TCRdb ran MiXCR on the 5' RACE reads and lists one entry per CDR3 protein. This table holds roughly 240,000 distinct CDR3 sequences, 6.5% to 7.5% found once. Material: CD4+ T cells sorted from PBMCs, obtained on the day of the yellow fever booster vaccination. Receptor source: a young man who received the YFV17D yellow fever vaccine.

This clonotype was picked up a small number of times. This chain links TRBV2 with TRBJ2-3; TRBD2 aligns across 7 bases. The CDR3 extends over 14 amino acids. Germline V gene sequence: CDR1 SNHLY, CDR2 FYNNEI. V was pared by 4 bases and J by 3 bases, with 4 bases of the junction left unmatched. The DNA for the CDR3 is TGTGCCAGCAGTGTGGGGAGGGCTACAGATACGCAGTATTTT. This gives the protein CASSVGRATDTQYF.

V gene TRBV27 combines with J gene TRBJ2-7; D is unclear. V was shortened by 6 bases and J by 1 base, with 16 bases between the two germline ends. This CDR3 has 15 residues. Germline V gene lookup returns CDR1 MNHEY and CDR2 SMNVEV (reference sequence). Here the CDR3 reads CASRERDGQSYEQYF. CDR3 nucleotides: TGTGCCAGCAGGGAGAGAGACGGGCAGTCCTACGAGCAGTACTTC.

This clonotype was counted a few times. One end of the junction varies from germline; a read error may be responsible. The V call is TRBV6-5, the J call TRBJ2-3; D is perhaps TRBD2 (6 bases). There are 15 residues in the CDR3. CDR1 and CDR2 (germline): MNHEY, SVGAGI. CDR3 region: CASSNSGLRTDTQYF. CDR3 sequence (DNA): TGTGCCAGCAGTAACTCGGGACTCCGCACAGATACGCAGTATTTT.

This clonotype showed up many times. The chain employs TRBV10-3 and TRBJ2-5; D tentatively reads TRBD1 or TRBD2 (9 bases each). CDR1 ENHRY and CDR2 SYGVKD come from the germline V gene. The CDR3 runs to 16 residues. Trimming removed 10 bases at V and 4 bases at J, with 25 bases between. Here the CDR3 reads CATGQGNGLAIETQYF. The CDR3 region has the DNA TGTGCCACGGGACAGGGCAATGGACTAGCGATAGAGACCCAGTACTTC.

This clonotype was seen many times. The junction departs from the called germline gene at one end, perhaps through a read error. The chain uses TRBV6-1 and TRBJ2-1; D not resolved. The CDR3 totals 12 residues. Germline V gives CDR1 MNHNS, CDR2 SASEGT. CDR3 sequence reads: CASSSEANNYGF. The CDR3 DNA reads TGTGCCAGCAGCTCTGAGGCGAATAACTACGGCTTC.

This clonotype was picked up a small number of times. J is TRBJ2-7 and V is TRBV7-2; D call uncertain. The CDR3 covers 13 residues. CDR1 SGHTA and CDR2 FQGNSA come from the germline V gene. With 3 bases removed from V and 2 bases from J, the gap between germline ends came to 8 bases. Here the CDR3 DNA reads TGTGCCAGCAGCTTGGATTCCACCTACGAGCAGTACTTC. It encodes CASSLDSTYEQYF.

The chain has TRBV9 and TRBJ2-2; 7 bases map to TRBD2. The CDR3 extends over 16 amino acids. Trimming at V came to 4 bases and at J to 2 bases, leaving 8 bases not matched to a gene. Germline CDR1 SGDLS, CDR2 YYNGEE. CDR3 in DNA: TGTGCCAGCAGCCAAACAGCGGGACTTAACACCGGGGAGCTGTTTTTT. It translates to CASSQTAGLNTGELFF.

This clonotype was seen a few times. CDR3 sequence (DNA): TGTGCCAGCAGCCCGGGACAGGGGAAAGCGAACACCGGGGAGCTGTTTTTT. It yields the protein CASSPGQGKANTGELFF. The rearrangement uses TRBV11-3 and TRBJ2-2, with TRBD1 identical over 10 bases. The CDR3 covers 17 residues. Germline V lookup: CDR1 SGHNT, CDR2 YENEEA. V shed 5 bases and J 0 bases; nucleotides not matched to a gene: 6.

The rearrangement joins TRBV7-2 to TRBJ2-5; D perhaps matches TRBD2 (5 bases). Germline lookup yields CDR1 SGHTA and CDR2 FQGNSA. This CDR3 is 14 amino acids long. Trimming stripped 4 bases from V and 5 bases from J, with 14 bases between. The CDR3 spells CASSSMGSGETQYF. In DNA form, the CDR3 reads TGTGCCAGCAGCTCTATGGGGTCGGGGGAGACCCAGTACTTC. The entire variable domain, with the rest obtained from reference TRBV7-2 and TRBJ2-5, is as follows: GAGVSQSPSNKVTEKGKDVELRCDPISGHTALYWYRQSLGQGLEFLIYFQGNSAPDKSGLPSDRFSAERTGGSVSTLTIQRTQQEDSAVYLCASSSMGSGETQYFGPGTRLLVL.

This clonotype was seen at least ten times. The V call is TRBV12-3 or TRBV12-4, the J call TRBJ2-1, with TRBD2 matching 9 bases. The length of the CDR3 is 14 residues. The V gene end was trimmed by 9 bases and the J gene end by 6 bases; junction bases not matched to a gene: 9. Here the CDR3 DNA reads TGTGCCAGTGGCCTACTAGCGGGCCTCAATGAGCAGTTCTTC. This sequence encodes CASGLLAGLNEQFF.

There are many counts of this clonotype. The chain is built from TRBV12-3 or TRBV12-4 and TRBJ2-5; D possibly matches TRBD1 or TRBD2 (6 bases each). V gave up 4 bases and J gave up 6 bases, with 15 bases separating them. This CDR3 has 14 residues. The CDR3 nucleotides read TGTGCCAGCAGTTCAGGGGACTCCTCGAAGACCCAGTACTTC. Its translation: CASSSGDSSKTQYF.

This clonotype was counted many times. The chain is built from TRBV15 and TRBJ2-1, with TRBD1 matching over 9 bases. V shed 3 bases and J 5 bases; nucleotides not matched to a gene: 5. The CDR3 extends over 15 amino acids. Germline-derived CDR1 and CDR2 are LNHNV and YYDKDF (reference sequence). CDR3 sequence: CATSSTGGRDNEQFF. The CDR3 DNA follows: TGTGCCACCAGCAGCACAGGGGGCCGGGACAATGAGCAGTTCTTC.